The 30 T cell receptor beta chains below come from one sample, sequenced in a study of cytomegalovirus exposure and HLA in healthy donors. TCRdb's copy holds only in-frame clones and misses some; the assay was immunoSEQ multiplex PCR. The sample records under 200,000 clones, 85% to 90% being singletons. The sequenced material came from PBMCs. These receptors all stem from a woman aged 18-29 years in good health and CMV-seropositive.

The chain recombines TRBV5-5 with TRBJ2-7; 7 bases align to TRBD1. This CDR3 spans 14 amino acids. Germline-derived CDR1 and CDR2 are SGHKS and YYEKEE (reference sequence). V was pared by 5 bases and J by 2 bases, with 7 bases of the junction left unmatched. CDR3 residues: CASSVWQGAYEQYF. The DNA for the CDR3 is TGTGCCAGCAGTGTCTGGCAGGGGGCCTACGAGCAGTACTTC.

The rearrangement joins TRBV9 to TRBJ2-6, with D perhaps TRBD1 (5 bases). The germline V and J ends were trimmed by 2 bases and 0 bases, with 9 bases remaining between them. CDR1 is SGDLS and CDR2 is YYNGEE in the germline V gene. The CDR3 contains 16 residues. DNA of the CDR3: TGTGCCAGCAGCGTGTGGGGCGACTCTGGGGCCAACGTCCTGACTTTC. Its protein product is CASSVWGDSGANVLTF. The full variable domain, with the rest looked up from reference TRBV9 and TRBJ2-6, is DSGVTQTPKHLITATGQRVTLRCSPRSGDLSVYWYQQSLDQGLQFLIQYYNGEERAKGNILERFSAQQFPDLHSELNLSSLELGDSALYFCASSVWGDSGANVLTFGAGSRLTVL.

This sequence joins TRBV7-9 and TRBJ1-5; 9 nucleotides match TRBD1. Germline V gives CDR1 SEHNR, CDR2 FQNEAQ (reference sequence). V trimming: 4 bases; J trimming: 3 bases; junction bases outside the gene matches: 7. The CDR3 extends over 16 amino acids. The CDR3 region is CASSSGTGWNNQPQHF. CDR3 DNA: TGTGCCAGCAGCTCTGGGACAGGGTGGAACAATCAGCCCCAGCATTTT.

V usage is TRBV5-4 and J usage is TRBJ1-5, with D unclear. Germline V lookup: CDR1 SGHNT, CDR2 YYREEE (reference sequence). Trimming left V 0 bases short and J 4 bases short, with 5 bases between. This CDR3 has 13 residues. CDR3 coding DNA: TGTGCCAGCAGCTTGGAAGCGAATCAGCCCCAGCATTTT. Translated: CASSLEANQPQHF. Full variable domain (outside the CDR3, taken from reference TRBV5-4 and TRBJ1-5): ETGVTQSPTHLIKTRGQQVTLRCSSQSGHNTVSWYQQALGQGPQFIFQYYREEENGRGNFPPRFSGLQFPNYSSELNVNALELDDSALYLCASSLEANQPQHFGDGTRLSIL.

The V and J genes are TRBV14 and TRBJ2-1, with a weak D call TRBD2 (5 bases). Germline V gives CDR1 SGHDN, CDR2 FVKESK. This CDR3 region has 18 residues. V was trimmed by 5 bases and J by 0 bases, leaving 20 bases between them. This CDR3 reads CASSSGRHTAASYNEQFF. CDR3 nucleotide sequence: TGTGCCAGCAGCTCAGGTCGTCATACAGCGGCCTCCTACAATGAGCAGTTCTTC. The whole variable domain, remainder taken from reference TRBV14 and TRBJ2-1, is EAGVTQFPSHSVIEKGQTVTLRCDPISGHDNLYWYRRVMGKEIKFLLHFVKESKQDESGMPNNRFLAERTGGTYSTLKVQPAELEDSGVYFCASSSGRHTAASYNEQFFGPGTRLTVL.

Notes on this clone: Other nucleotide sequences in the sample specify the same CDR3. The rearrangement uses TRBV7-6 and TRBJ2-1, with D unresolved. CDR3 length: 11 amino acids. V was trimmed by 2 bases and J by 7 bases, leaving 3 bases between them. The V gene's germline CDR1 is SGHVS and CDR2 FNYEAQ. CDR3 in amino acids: CASSLSNEQFF. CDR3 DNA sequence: TGTGCCAGCAGCTTATCAAATGAGCAGTTCTTC.

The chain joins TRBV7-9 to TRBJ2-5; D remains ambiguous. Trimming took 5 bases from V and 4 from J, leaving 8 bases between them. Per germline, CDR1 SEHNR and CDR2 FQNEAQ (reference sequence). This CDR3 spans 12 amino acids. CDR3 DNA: TGTGCCAGCAGCGCAAGTAGAGAGACCCAGTACTTC. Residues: CASSASRETQYF.

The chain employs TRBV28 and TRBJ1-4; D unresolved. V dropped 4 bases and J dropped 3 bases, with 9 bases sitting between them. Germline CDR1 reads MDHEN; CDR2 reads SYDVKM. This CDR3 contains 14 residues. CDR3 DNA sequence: TGTGCCAGCAGTTGGACTAGCCCTAATGAAAAACTGTTTTTT. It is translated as CASSWTSPNEKLFF.

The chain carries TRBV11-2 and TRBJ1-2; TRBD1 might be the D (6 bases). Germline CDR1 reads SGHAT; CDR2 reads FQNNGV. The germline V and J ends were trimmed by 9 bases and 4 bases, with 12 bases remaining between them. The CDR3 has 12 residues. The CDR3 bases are TGTGCCAGAAGATCGGACAGCTATGGCTACACCTTC. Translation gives CARRSDSYGYTF.

The CDR3 sequence is CASSPYKGVVYGYTF. Written as DNA, the CDR3 is TGTGCCAGCAGCCCATATAAAGGGGTAGTCTATGGCTACACCTTC. V is TRBV7-2 and J is TRBJ1-2, with D perhaps TRBD1 (5 bases). The V and J ends lost 5 bases and 4 bases respectively, with 17 bases between them. The CDR3 extends over 15 amino acids. Germline-derived CDR1 and CDR2 are SGHTA and FQGNSA. Based on the CDR3 plus reference TRBV7-2 and TRBJ1-2, the full variable domain is GAGVSQSPSNKVTEKGKDVELRCDPISGHTALYWYRQSLGQGLEFLIYFQGNSAPDKSGLPSDRFSAERTGGSVSTLTIQRTQQEDSAVYLCASSPYKGVVYGYTFGSGTRLTVV.

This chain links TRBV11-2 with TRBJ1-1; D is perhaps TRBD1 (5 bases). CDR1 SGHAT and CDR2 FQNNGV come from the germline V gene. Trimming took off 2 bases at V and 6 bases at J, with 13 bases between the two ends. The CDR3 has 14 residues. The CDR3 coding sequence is TGTGCCAGCAGCTTATTGTCACAGGCCCCTGAAGCTTTCTTT. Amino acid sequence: CASSLLSQAPEAFF.

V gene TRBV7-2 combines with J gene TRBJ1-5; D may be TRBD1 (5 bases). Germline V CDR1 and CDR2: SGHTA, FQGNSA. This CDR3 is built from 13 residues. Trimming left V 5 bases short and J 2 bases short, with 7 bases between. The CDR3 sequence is CASSPRGNQPQHF. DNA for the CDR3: TGTGCCAGCAGCCCCAGGGGCAATCAGCCCCAGCATTTT.

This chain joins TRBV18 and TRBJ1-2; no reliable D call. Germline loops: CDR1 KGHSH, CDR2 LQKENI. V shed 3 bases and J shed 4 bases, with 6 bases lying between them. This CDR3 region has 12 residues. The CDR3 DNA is TGTGCCAGCTCACCCGACTTCTATGGCTACACCTTC. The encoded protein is CASSPDFYGYTF.

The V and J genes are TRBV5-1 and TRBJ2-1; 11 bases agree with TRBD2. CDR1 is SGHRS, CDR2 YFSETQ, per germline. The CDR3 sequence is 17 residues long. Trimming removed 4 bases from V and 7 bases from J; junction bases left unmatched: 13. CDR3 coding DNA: TGCGCCAGCAGCCCTTTGACTAGCGGGATTCGGGTAAATGAGCAGTTCTTC. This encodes CASSPLTSGIRVNEQFF.

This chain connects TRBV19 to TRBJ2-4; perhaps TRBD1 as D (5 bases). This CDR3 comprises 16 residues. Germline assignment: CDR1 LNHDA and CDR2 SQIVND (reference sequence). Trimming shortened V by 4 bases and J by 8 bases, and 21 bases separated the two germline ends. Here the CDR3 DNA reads TGTGCCAGTAGTACGCCAGGGCGGCAGGGCGGATACATTCAGTACTTC. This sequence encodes CASSTPGRQGGYIQYF.

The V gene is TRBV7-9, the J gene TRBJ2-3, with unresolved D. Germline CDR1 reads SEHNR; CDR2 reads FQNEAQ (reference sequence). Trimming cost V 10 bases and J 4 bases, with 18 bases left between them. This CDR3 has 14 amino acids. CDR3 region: CATPISSSADTQYF. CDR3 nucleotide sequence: TGTGCCACCCCGATATCATCATCAGCAGATACGCAGTATTTT.

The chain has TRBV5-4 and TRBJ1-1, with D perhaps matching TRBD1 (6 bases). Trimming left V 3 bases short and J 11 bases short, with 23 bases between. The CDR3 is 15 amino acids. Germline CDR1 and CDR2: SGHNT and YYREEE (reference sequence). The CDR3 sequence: CASSSPQGDRLGAFF. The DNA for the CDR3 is TGTGCCAGCAGCTCACCACAGGGTGACAGGCTTGGGGCTTTCTTT.

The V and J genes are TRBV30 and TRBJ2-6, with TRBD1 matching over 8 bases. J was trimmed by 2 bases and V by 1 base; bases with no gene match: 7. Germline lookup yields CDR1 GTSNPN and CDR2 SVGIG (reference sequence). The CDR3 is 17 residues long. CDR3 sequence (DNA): TGTGCCTGGAGTGGGGCCGCGACAGGGGCTGGGGCCAACGTCCTGACTTTC. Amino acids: CAWSGAATGAGANVLTF.

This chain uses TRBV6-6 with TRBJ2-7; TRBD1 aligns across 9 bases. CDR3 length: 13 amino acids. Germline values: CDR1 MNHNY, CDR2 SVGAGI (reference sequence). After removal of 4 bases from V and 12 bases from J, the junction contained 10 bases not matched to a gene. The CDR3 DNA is TGTGCCAGCAGTTCCCTATTAGGACAGGGGCCGTACTTC. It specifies CASSSLLGQGPYF.

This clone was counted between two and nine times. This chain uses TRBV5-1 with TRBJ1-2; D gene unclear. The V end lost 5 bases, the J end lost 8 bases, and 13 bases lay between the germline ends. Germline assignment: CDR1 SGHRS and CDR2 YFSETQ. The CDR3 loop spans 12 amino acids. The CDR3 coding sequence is TGCGCCAGCAGAGGAGCCTCCTACGGCTACACCTTC. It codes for CASRGASYGYTF.

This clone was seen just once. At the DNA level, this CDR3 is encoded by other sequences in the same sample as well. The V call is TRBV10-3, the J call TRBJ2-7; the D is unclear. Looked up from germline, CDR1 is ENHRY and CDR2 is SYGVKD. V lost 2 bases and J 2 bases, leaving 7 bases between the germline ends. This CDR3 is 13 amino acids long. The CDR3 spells CAISEGDTYEQYF. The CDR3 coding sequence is TGTGCCATCAGTGAGGGTGACACCTACGAGCAGTACTTC.

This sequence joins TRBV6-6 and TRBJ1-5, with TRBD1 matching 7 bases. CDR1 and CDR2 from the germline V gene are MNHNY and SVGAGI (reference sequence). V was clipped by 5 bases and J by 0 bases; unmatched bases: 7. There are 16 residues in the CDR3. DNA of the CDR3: TGTGCCAGCAGTCACCTGGACAGGCTTAGCAATCAGCCCCAGCATTTT. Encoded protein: CASSHLDRLSNQPQHF.

The DNA of the CDR3 is TGTGCCAGCAGTAACAACTATTCCTACGAGCAGTACTTC. Protein product: CASSNNYSYEQYF. This sequence joins TRBV21-1 and TRBJ2-7; the table's TRBD2 call for D was not verified on the DNA. TRBV21-1 is listed as a pseudogene. The CDR3 is 13 amino acids.

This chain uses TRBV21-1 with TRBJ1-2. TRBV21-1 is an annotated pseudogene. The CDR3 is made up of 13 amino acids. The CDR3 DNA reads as TGTGCCAGCCCGAGCCCGAAAACGCATGGCTACACCTTC. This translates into CASPSPKTHGYTF.

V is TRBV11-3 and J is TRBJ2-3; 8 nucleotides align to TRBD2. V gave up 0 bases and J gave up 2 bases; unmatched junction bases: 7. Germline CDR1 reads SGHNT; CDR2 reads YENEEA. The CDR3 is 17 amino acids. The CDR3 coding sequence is TGTGCCAGCAGCTTAGAGAGCGGGAGTGCTACCACAGATACGCAGTATTTT. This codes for CASSLESGSATTDTQYF.

The CDR3 nucleotides read TGCGCCAGCAGTGCAGGGACCGGGGAGCTGTTTTTT. Protein: CASSAGTGELFF. The chain recombines TRBV10-1 with TRBJ2-2, with D perhaps TRBD1 (5 bases). Looked up from germline, CDR1 is WNHNN and CDR2 is SYGVQD (reference sequence). CDR3 length equals 12 residues. Trimming stripped 4 bases from V and 5 bases from J, with 5 bases between.

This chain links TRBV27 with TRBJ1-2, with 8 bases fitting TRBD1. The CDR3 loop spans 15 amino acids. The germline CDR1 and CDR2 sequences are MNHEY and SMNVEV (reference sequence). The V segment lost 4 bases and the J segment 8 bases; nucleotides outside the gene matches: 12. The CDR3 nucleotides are TGTGCCAGCAGTTCCCACAACAGGGGGTCGGTCGGCTACACCTTC. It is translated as CASSSHNRGSVGYTF.

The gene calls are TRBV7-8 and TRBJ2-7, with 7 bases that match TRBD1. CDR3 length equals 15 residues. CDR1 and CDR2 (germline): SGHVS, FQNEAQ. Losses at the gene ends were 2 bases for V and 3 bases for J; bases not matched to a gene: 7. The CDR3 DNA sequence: TGTGCCAGCAGCTTATTTACAGGGGCCCGCTACGAGCAGTACTTC. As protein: CASSLFTGARYEQYF.

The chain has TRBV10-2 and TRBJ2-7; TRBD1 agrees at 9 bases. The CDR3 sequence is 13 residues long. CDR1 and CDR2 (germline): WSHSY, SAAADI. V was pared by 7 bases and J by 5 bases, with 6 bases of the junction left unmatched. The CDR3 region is CASNRQGGNEQYF. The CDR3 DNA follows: TGCGCCAGCAACAGACAGGGGGGGAACGAGCAGTACTTC.

CDR3 amino acids: CASSSRAGRGGHEQYF. The DNA for the CDR3 is TGTGCCAGCAGTTCCCGGGCCGGGCGAGGGGGACACGAGCAGTACTTC. V gene TRBV6-6 combines with J gene TRBJ2-7, with a tentative D call TRBD1 (6 bases). The CDR3 loop spans 16 amino acids. Trimming pared 4 bases from V and 5 bases from J, leaving 21 bases between. Per germline, CDR1 MNHNY and CDR2 SVGAGI (reference sequence).